This section outlines one T cell receptor beta chain sequence together with its context. TCRdb redid the calling of the RT-PCR reads with MiXCR, one entry per CDR3 protein. The data show about 680,000 distinct CDR3 sequences, 12% to 15% seen once. The germline CDR1 and CDR2 sequences are MNHEY and SMNVEV (reference sequence). The CDR3 is 14 amino acids. The V gene lost 8 bases and the J gene lost 5 bases, with 19 bases spanning the gap. The sequenced sample consisted of memory CD4+ T cells from blood. J is TRBJ2-7 and V is TRBV27; D unresolved. The source of this sequence is a female donor in good health, serving as a healthy control. DNA for the CDR3: TGTGCCAGCGGCCTTAGCTTCGATAGCCACGAGCAGTACTTC. Its translation: CASGLSFDSHEQYF.